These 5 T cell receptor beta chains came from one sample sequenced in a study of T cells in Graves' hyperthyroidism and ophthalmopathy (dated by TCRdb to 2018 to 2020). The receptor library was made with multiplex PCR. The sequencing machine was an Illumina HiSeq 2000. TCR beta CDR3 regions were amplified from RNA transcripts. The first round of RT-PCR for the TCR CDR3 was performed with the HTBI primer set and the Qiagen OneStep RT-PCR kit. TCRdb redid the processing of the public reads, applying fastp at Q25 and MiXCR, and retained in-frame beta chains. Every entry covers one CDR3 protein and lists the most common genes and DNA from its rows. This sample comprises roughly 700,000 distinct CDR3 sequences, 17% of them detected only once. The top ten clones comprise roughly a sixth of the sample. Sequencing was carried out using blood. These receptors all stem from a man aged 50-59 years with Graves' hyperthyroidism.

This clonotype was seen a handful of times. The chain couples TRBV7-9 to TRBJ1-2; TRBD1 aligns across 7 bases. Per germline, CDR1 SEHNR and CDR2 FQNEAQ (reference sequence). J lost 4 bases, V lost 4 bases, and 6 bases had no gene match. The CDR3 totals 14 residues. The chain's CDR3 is CASSWTGGGYGYTF. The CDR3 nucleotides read TGTGCCAGCAGCTGGACAGGAGGCGGCTATGGCTACACCTTC.

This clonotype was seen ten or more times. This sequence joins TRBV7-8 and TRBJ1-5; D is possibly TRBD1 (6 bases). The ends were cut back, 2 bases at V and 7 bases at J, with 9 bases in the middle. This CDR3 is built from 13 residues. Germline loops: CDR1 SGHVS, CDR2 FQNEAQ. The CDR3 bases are TGTGCCAGCAGCTTAACAGGGACACAGCCCCAGCATTTT. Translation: CASSLTGTQPQHF.

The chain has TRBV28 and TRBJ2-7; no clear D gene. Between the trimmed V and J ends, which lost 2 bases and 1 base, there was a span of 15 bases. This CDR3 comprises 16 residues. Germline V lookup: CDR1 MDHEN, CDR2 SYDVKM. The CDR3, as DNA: TGTGCCAGCAGTTTAACCCCACGGACCCCATCCTACGAGCAGTACTTC. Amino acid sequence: CASSLTPRTPSYEQYF.

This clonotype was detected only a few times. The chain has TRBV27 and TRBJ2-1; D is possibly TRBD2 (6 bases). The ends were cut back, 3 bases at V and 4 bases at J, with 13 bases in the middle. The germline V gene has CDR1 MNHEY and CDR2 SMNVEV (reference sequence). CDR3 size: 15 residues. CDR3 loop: CASSFTGVVYNEQFF. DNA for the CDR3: TGTGCCAGCAGTTTCACGGGAGTAGTGTACAATGAGCAGTTCTTC.

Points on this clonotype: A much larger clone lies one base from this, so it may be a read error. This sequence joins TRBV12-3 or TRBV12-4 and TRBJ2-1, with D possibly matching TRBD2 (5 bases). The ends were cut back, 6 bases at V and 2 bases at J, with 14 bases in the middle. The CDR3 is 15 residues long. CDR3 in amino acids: CASRRGRGPYNEQFF. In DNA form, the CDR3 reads TGTGCCAGCAGACGAGGACGGGGTCCCTACAATGAGCAGTTCTTC.